The 29 T cell receptor beta chains below come from one sample, sequenced in a study of blood T cell repertoires in COVID-19. Measured with immunoSEQ multiplex PCR; TCRdb has only the in-frame clones, and not every one. The repertoire holds some 400,000 clones, more than 70% seen once, with 8.5% to 12% in the top ten. The specimen was peripheral blood. The source of these receptors is a woman younger than 45 with COVID-19, enrolled during active disease.

Only one count was recorded for this clone. The genes are TRBV24-1 and TRBJ2-1; D possibly corresponds to TRBD1 (6 bases). The CDR3 is 14 amino acids. V was cut by 6 bases and J by 8 bases, with 16 bases left in between. Germline V CDR1 and CDR2: KGHDR, SFDVKD. Here the CDR3 reads CATSSRGGSDEQFF. For the CDR3, the DNA is TGTGCCACCAGTTCCCGAGGGGGTTCCGATGAGCAGTTCTTC.

The chain employs TRBV5-1 and TRBJ2-5, with D maybe TRBD2 (5 bases). The CDR3 length is 15 residues. Trimming removed 0 bases at V and 5 bases at J, with 14 bases between. Germline loops: CDR1 SGHRS, CDR2 YFSETQ. DNA for the CDR3: TGCGCCAGCAGCTTGGAAGTAGCGAGGTTGGAGACCCAGTACTTC. Translated, it gives CASSLEVARLETQYF.

The chain couples TRBV24-1 to TRBJ2-3; possibly TRBD2 for D (5 bases). This CDR3 contains 17 residues. Germline V gene lookup returns CDR1 KGHDR and CDR2 SFDVKD. The germline V and J ends were trimmed by 0 bases and 4 bases, with 16 bases remaining between them. CDR3 DNA sequence: TGTGCCACCAGTGATTTGGAGGGCGCGGGCCTGGCAGATACGCAGTATTTT. This encodes CATSDLEGAGLADTQYF.

V usage is TRBV7-2 and J usage is TRBJ2-5, with 7 positions matching TRBD1. The CDR3 is 15 amino acids. Germline-derived CDR1 and CDR2 are SGHTA and FQGNSA. Trimming cost V 0 bases and J 2 bases; bases outside gene matches: 3. The CDR3 nucleotides read TGTGCCAGCAGCTTAGCCCTGGGACAGCAAGAGACCCAGTACTTC. It is translated as CASSLALGQQETQYF.

This chain joins TRBV12-3 or TRBV12-4 and TRBJ1-2, with unresolved D. Trimming pared 6 bases from V and 6 bases from J, leaving 14 bases between. The CDR3 covers 13 residues. The CDR3 DNA is TGTGCCAGCAGCCTGGAGGGATTCGATGGCTACACCTTC. It codes for CASSLEGFDGYTF.

The rearrangement uses TRBV24-1 and TRBJ2-1; TRBD2 aligns across 14 bases. This CDR3 spans 17 amino acids. Germline V gene data show CDR1 as KGHDR and CDR2 as SFDVKD. J lost 8 bases, V lost 3 bases, and 8 bases had no gene match. The CDR3 DNA reads TGTGCCACCAGTGATCGGGGGGGACTAGCGGGAGCTGATGAGCAGTTCTTC. Translating gives CATSDRGGLAGADEQFF.

The chain joins TRBV4-3 to TRBJ2-2, with a possible D match to TRBD2 (7 bases). CDR3 length equals 18 residues. V was trimmed by 1 base and J by 1 base, leaving 16 bases between them. Per germline, CDR1 LGHNA and CDR2 YSLEER. DNA for the CDR3: TGCGCCAGCAGCCAAGGGATACGGGGGGCAGTGAACACCGGGGAGCTGTTTTTT. Encoded protein: CASSQGIRGAVNTGELFF.

This chain uses TRBV11-2 with TRBJ1-2, with 8 bases fitting TRBD1. The junction had 3 bases not matched to a gene; V was cut back by 5 bases and J by 7 bases. The CDR3 is 12 amino acids. Germline V gene lookup returns CDR1 SGHAT and CDR2 FQNNGV. Written as DNA, the CDR3 is TGTGCCAGCAGCACCACAGGGGGTGGCTACACCTTC. It encodes CASSTTGGGYTF.

The rearrangement uses TRBV6-2 or TRBV6-3 and TRBJ2-7; TRBD1 is a possible D gene (5 bases). CDR1 MNHEY and CDR2 SVGEGT come from the germline V gene. This CDR3 has 11 amino acids. V was cut by 5 bases and J by 7 bases, with 9 bases left in between. The DNA of the CDR3 is TGTGCCAGCAGTGCAGGGATAGAGCAGTACTTC. This sequence encodes CASSAGIEQYF.

This chain joins TRBV6-1 and TRBJ2-7; 7 bases are shared with TRBD1. Germline-derived CDR1 and CDR2 are MNHNS and SASEGT. This CDR3 comprises 15 residues. V lost 2 bases to trimming and J lost 0 bases; unmatched junction nucleotides: 4. The CDR3 reads CASSELRDSSYEQYF. In nucleotides, the CDR3 is TGTGCCAGCAGTGAACTTCGGGACAGCTCCTACGAGCAGTACTTC.

The V gene is TRBV5-6, the J gene TRBJ2-1; 7 bases align to TRBD2. This CDR3 comprises 15 residues. Trimming cost V 4 bases and J 2 bases; bases outside gene matches: 6. Germline-derived CDR1 and CDR2 are SGHDT and YYEEEE. DNA of the CDR3: TGTGCCAGCAGCAACCGGGACTATACCTACAATGAGCAGTTCTTC. Its protein is CASSNRDYTYNEQFF.

The V and J genes are TRBV20-1 and TRBJ1-6; 9 positions match TRBD1. Trimming took 1 base from V and 18 from J; bases not matched to a gene: 4. The CDR3 sequence is 11 residues long. Germline-derived CDR1 and CDR2 are DFQATT and SNEGSKA (reference sequence). Here the CDR3 reads CSARVGDRAHF. The CDR3 bases are TGCAGTGCTAGAGTGGGGGACAGGGCCCACTTT.

The gene calls are TRBV9 and TRBJ2-1, with 10 bases lining up with TRBD2. V lost 4 bases, J lost 4 bases, and 8 bases stayed unmatched. Germline V gene lookup returns CDR1 SGDLS and CDR2 YYNGEE. The CDR3 totals 16 residues. The DNA of the CDR3 is TGTGCCAGCAGCCCCCGACTAGCGGGTGGTTACAATGAGCAGTTCTTC. It encodes CASSPRLAGGYNEQFF.

This sequence joins TRBV7-9 and TRBJ2-5; possibly TRBD2 for D (6 bases). CDR3 length: 13 amino acids. The germline V gene encodes CDR1 SEHNR and CDR2 FQNEAQ (reference sequence). V lost 9 bases and J lost 5, with 16 bases in between. The CDR3 nucleotides read TGTGCCAGTCAAGGAGGGGCATATGAGACCCAGTACTTC. Protein product: CASQGGAYETQYF.

The chain couples TRBV30 to TRBJ1-6, with a tentative D call TRBD1 (6 bases). CDR1 and CDR2 (germline): GTSNPN, SVGIG (reference sequence). The CDR3 consists of 15 residues. The V end lost 0 bases, the J end lost 7 bases, and 13 bases lay between the germline ends. DNA of the CDR3: TGTGCCTGGAGTGTAACCAGGGGAGGGAATTCACCCCTCCACTTT. Translating it yields CAWSVTRGGNSPLHF. Based on the CDR3 plus reference TRBV30 and TRBJ1-6, the full variable domain is SQTIHQWPATLVQPVGSPLSLECTVEGTSNPNLYWYRQAAGRGLQLLFYSVGIGQISSEVPQNLSASRPQDRQFILSSKKLLLSDSGFYLCAWSVTRGGNSPLHFGNGTRLTVT.

V gene TRBV19 combines with J gene TRBJ1-5; possibly TRBD1 for D (6 bases). CDR1 and CDR2 (germline): LNHDA, SQIVND (reference sequence). Deletions cut 10 bases from V and 8 bases from J, with 21 bases between. The CDR3 runs 14 residues. The CDR3 bases are TGTGCCACCGCGCGGGGGGGGGCTTTTGAGCCCCAGCATTTT. It yields the protein CATARGGAFEPQHF.

J is TRBJ2-7 and V is TRBV6-5, with a tentative D call TRBD2 (6 bases). The CDR3 loop spans 15 amino acids. Germline V lookup: CDR1 MNHEY, CDR2 SVGAGI. V lost 7 bases, J lost 9 bases, and 25 bases lay in between. Here the CDR3 reads CASNTGVGGNSVQYF. CDR3 DNA: TGTGCCAGCAATACGGGGGTTGGGGGAAACTCCGTGCAGTACTTC.

This chain connects TRBV28 to TRBJ1-3; D perhaps matches TRBD1 (6 bases). The CDR3 runs to 12 residues. Germline CDR1 MDHEN, CDR2 SYDVKM. The V and J ends lost 10 bases and 2 bases respectively, with 9 bases between them. The CDR3 DNA sequence: TGTGCCACCGAGGGGGCTGGAAACACCATATATTTT. It encodes CATEGAGNTIYF.

The chain has TRBV7-2 and TRBJ2-2, with D uncertain. The CDR3 runs 13 residues. Looked up from germline, CDR1 is SGHTA and CDR2 is FQGNSA. V was trimmed by 6 bases and J by 3 bases, leaving 8 bases between them. This CDR3 is CASSPDYTGELFF. Here the CDR3 DNA reads TGTGCCAGCAGTCCCGACTACACCGGGGAGCTGTTTTTT. Full variable domain (rest looked up from reference TRBV7-2 and TRBJ2-2): GAGVSQSPSNKVTEKGKDVELRCDPISGHTALYWYRQSLGQGLEFLIYFQGNSAPDKSGLPSDRFSAERTGGSVSTLTIQRTQQEDSAVYLCASSPDYTGELFFGEGSRLTVL.

With regard to this clone: Relative to the germline gene, one junction end is altered; a read error may explain this. The rearrangement links TRBV7-7 to TRBJ2-3, with 11 nucleotides matching TRBD2. Germline V gene sequence: CDR1 SSHAT, CDR2 FNYEAQ (reference sequence). This CDR3 is built from 16 residues. The DNA for the CDR3 is TGTGCTAGCAGCTTAGGTACTAGCGGGAGTGCAGATACGCAGTATTTT. This gives the protein CASSLGTSGSADTQYF.

V is TRBV6-6 and J is TRBJ2-1; possibly TRBD2 for D (6 bases). Germline V CDR1 and CDR2: MNHNY, SVGAGI (reference sequence). Trimming took off 2 bases at V and 8 bases at J, with 16 bases between the two ends. The CDR3 runs 15 residues. The CDR3, as DNA: TGTGCCAGCAGTTACGACGGGAGTCGTGGGCATGAGCAGTTCTTC. Translated, it gives CASSYDGSRGHEQFF.

J is TRBJ1-4 and V is TRBV10-3; 7 positions match TRBD1. Losses at the gene ends were 3 bases for V and 8 bases for J; bases not matched to a gene: 9. The CDR3 spans 15 residues. Germline values: CDR1 ENHRY, CDR2 SYGVKD. The CDR3 DNA sequence: TGTGCCATCAGTGACCCACTGACAGGGAGCGAAAAACTGTTTTTT. Protein: CAISDPLTGSEKLFF.

This chain joins TRBV28 and TRBJ2-2, with D possibly matching TRBD2 (6 bases). This CDR3 comprises 15 residues. The V end was cut by 5 bases, the J end by 7 bases, with 17 bases between. The germline V gene encodes CDR1 MDHEN and CDR2 SYDVKM. The CDR3 DNA reads as TGTGCCAGCAGTCCCAGACTAGGGCGAGGCGGGGAGCTGTTTTTT. Translated: CASSPRLGRGGELFF.

The sample holds a few counts of this clone. For the CDR3, the DNA is TGTGCCAGTAGTCCCTTACAGGGGACTGGCAATCAGCCCCAGCATTTT. This translates into CASSPLQGTGNQPQHF. V and J are TRBV19 and TRBJ1-5, with 7 bases identical to TRBD1. Trimming cost V 5 bases and J 2 bases; bases outside gene matches: 9. Germline V gene sequence: CDR1 LNHDA, CDR2 SQIVND (reference sequence). The CDR3 extends over 16 amino acids.

V is TRBV27 and J is TRBJ2-3; the D is unclear. CDR3 length: 14 amino acids. With 6 bases removed from V and 5 bases from J, the gap between germline ends came to 15 bases. Germline assignment: CDR1 MNHEY and CDR2 SMNVEV (reference sequence). CDR3 region: CASRRDSLGDTQYF. CDR3 bases: TGTGCCAGCAGACGTGACTCTCTGGGAGATACGCAGTATTTT.

The rearrangement uses TRBV11-2 and TRBJ1-1; 8 nucleotides align to TRBD1. CDR1 and CDR2 from the germline V gene are SGHAT and FQNNGV. V lost 4 bases to trimming and J lost 5 bases; unmatched junction nucleotides: 6. CDR3 length: 14 residues. Here the CDR3 DNA reads TGTGCCAGCAGCTGGGGGACAGGTTGGACTGAAGCTTTCTTT. Its translation: CASSWGTGWTEAFF.

V gene TRBV7-2 combines with J gene TRBJ1-1, with 7 bases fitting TRBD1. In germline, CDR1 is SGHTA, CDR2 FQGNSA. This CDR3 has 12 residues. The V gene end was trimmed by 8 bases and the J gene end by 6 bases; junction bases not matched to a gene: 6. This CDR3 is CASARDSPEAFF. DNA of the CDR3: TGTGCCAGCGCCCGGGACAGCCCTGAAGCTTTCTTT.

V and J are TRBV10-3 and TRBJ2-3; D might be TRBD1 (5 bases). This CDR3 is 13 amino acids long. V lost 6 bases and J lost 0, with 7 bases in between. CDR1 is ENHRY, CDR2 SYGVKD, per germline. CDR3 bases: TGTGCCATCAGACAGGATAGCACAGATACGCAGTATTTT. It specifies CAIRQDSTDTQYF.

The rearrangement links TRBV3-1 (or the pseudogene TRBV3-2) to TRBJ2-7; D not resolved. V lost 3 bases and J lost 2, with 2 bases in between. CDR1 and CDR2 (germline): LGHDT, YNNKEL (reference sequence). The CDR3 is 11 amino acids. CDR3 coding DNA: TGTGCCAGCAGCCACACCTACGAGCAGTACTTC. As protein: CASSHTYEQYF.